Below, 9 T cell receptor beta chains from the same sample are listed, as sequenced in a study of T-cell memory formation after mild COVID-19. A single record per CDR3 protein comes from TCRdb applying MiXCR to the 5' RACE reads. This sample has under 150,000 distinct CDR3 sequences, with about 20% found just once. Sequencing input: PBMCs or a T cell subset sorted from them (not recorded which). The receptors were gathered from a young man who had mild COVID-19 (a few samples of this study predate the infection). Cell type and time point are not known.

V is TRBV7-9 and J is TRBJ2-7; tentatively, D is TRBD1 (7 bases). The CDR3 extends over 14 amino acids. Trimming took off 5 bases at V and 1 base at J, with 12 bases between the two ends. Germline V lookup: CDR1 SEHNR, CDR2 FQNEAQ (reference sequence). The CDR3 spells CASSPGGLSYEQYF. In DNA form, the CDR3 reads TGTGCCAGCAGCCCAGGGGGACTTTCCTACGAGCAGTACTTC.

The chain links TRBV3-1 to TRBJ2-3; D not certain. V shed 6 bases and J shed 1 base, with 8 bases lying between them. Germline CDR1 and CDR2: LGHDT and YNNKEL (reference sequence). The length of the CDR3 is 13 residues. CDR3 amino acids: CASSTLGTDTQYF. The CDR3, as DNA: TGTGCCAGCAGTACTCTCGGCACAGATACGCAGTATTTT.

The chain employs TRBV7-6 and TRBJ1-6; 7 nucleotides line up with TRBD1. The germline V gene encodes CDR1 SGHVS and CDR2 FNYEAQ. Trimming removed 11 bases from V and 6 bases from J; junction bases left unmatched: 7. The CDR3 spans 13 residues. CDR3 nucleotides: TGTGCCTCCAGACAGGGAGGTAATTCACCCCTCCACTTT. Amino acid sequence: CASRQGGNSPLHF. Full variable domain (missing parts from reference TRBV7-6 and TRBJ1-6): GAGVSQSPRYKVTKRGQDVALRCDPISGHVSLYWYRQALGQGPEFLTYFNYEAQQDKSGLPNDRFSAERPEGSISTLTIQRTEQRDSAMYRCASRQGGNSPLHFGNGTRLTVT.

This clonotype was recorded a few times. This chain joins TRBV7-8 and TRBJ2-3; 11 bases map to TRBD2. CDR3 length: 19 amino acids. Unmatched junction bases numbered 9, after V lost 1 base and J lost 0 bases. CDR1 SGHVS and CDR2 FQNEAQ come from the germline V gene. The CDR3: CASSLGLAGGRASTDTQYF. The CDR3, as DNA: TGTGCCAGCAGCTTAGGGCTAGCGGGGGGCAGAGCTAGCACAGATACGCAGTATTTT.

The CDR3 region has the DNA TGTGCCAGCAGATTCGGGACTATGAACACCGGGGAGCTGTTTTTT. Protein product: CASRFGTMNTGELFF. V gene TRBV7-8 combines with J gene TRBJ2-2; TRBD2 agrees at 7 bases. CDR3 length: 15 amino acids. The V segment lost 6 bases and the J segment 1 base; nucleotides outside the gene matches: 5. Germline-derived CDR1 and CDR2 are SGHVS and FQNEAQ.

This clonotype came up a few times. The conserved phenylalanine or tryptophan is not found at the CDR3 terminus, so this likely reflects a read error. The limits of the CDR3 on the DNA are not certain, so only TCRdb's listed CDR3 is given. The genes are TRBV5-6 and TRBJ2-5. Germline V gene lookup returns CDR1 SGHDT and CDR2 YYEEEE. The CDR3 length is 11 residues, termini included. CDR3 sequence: CASSLGLVGAI.

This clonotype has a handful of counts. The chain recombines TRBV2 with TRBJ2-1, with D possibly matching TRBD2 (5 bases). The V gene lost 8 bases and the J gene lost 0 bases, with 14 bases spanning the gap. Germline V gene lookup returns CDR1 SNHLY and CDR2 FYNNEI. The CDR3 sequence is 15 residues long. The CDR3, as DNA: TGTGCCAGCGAGGCAATCCGGGACTCCTACAATGAGCAGTTCTTC. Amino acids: CASEAIRDSYNEQFF.

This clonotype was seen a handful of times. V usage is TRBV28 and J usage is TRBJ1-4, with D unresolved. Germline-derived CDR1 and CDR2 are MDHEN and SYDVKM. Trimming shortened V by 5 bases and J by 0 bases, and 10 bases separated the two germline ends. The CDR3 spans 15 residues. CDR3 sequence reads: CASSLRAATNEKLFF. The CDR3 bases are TGTGCCAGCAGTCTGCGGGCCGCAACTAATGAAAAACTGTTTTTT.

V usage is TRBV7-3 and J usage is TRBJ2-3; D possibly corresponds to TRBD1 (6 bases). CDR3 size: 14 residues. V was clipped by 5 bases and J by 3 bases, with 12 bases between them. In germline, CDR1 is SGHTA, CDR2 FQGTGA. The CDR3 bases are TGTGCCAGCAGCCCAATCGGGACAACAGATACGCAGTATTTT. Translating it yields CASSPIGTTDTQYF.